One sample yielded the 27 T cell receptor beta chains listed below, sequenced in a study of T-cell reconstitution after alpha-beta-depleted transplantation in children. Using unique molecular identifiers, the investigators prepared the TCRbeta library. TCRdb ran MiXCR on the PCR reads and lists one entry per CDR3 protein. Counted here are about 610,000 distinct CDR3 sequences, 10% occurring once; the ten biggest clones make up approximately 4.1%. This specimen consisted of PBMCs from the stem cell graft donor, obtained from the stem cell graft. These receptor sequences come from a human donor who donated a stem cell graft to a child with acute myeloid leukemia.

The table lists this clonotype with many counts. The genes are TRBV13 and TRBJ2-5, with 13 bases that match TRBD2. The CDR3 covers 17 residues. The germline CDR1 and CDR2 sequences are PRHDT and FYEKMQ (reference sequence). V lost 11 bases to trimming and J lost 3 bases; unmatched junction nucleotides: 15. CDR3 bases: TGTGCCTCAAGTCCGGGACTAGCGGGACCTGGAGAAGAGACCCAGTACTTC. Its protein product is CASSPGLAGPGEETQYF.

The chain couples TRBV4-2 to TRBJ2-3; TRBD2 aligns across 7 bases. The germline gives CDR1 LGHNA, CDR2 YNFKEQ. This CDR3 has 16 residues. V dropped 0 bases and J dropped 6; count of bases not matched to a gene: 9. For the CDR3, the DNA is TGTGCCAGCAGCCAAGAATCGGCGGGAGAGGCGGATACGCAGTATTTT. Its translation: CASSQESAGEADTQYF.

This chain connects TRBV7-6 to TRBJ2-1, with 14 positions matching TRBD2. In germline, CDR1 is SGHVS, CDR2 FNYEAQ. The CDR3 is 16 residues long. V trimming: 3 bases; J trimming: 8 bases; junction bases outside the gene matches: 6. In nucleotides, the CDR3 is TGTGCCAGCAGCTTGGGACTAGCGGGAGTGGGGGATGAGCAGTTCTTC. Translation gives CASSLGLAGVGDEQFF.

V and J are TRBV18 and TRBJ2-5, with 7 bases aligning to TRBD1. CDR3 length equals 14 residues. From germline, CDR1 is KGHSH and CDR2 LQKENI. V was pared by 6 bases and J by 3 bases, with 7 bases of the junction left unmatched. The CDR3 region has the DNA TGTGCCAGCTCCCCAGGGGGAGTTAAAGAGACCCAGTACTTC. Its protein is CASSPGGVKETQYF.

The chain combines TRBV20-1 with TRBJ1-1; maybe TRBD1 (5 bases). The CDR3 is 15 amino acids. CDR1 and CDR2 from the germline V gene are DFQATT and SNEGSKA (reference sequence). Trimming took 6 bases from V and 2 from J, leaving 19 bases between them. The CDR3 protein is CSAIPLEQANTEAFF. Here the CDR3 DNA reads TGCAGTGCCATTCCGCTGGAACAGGCTAACACTGAAGCTTTCTTT.

This clonotype was found many times. The J gene is TRBJ2-3, the V gene TRBV6-4, with 7 bases aligning to TRBD1. The CDR3 spans 15 residues. Trimming took 6 bases from V and 0 from J; bases not matched to a gene: 6. From germline, CDR1 is MRHNA and CDR2 SNTAGT. The CDR3 sequence: CASRPGQSSTDTQYF. Written as DNA, the CDR3 is TGTGCCAGCAGACCGGGACAGAGCAGCACAGATACGCAGTATTTT.

CDR3 DNA sequence: TGTGCCAGCAGCCAAGCGGCGGGGCGCACAGATACGCAGTATTTT. As protein: CASSQAAGRTDTQYF. This rearrangement joins TRBV3-1 to TRBJ2-3; weak D call: TRBD2 (6 bases). The CDR3 is 15 amino acids. Germline V lookup: CDR1 LGHDT, CDR2 YNNKEL (reference sequence). Trimming shortened V by 1 base and J by 1 base, and 9 bases separated the two germline ends.

This clonotype has more than one count but fewer than ten. This rearrangement joins TRBV4-3 to TRBJ2-7, with TRBD1 as a possible D gene (6 bases). The CDR3 is 15 amino acids. CDR1 and CDR2 (germline): LGHNA, YSLEER. The V gene lost 0 bases and the J gene lost 4 bases, with 13 bases spanning the gap. CDR3 sequence (DNA): TGCGCCAGCAGCCAAGATTGGCAGGGGATGTACGAGCAGTACTTC. Encoded protein: CASSQDWQGMYEQYF.

The CDR3 region is CSARDLGDRGRTEAFF. The CDR3 region has the DNA TGCAGTGCTAGAGATCTTGGGGACAGGGGGCGGACTGAAGCTTTCTTT. The chain couples TRBV20-1 to TRBJ1-1, with 12 positions matching TRBD1. Per germline, CDR1 DFQATT and CDR2 SNEGSKA (reference sequence). V was clipped by 0 bases and J by 5 bases; unmatched bases: 7. The CDR3 spans 16 residues.

In its sample, this clonotype was seen a few times. The chain is built from TRBV12-3 or TRBV12-4 and TRBJ2-1, with TRBD2 matching 7 bases. Trimming cost V 3 bases and J 1 base; bases outside gene matches: 6. The CDR3 loop spans 16 amino acids. CDR3 amino acids: CASSFGGSVSYNEQFF. The DNA of the CDR3 is TGTGCCAGCAGTTTCGGCGGGAGCGTATCCTACAATGAGCAGTTCTTC.

V is TRBV5-1 and J is TRBJ2-1; no firm D call. V dropped 0 bases and J dropped 4 bases, with 8 bases sitting between them. The CDR3 totals 14 residues. The germline CDR1 and CDR2 sequences are SGHRS and YFSETQ. The CDR3 region is CASSLGDRYNEQFF. The CDR3 DNA is TGCGCCAGCAGCTTGGGCGACCGTTACAATGAGCAGTTCTTC.

This clonotype was detected only a few times. The V call is TRBV7-2, the J call TRBJ2-4, with 11 bases matching TRBD2. CDR3 length equals 16 residues. V was pared by 3 bases and J by 7 bases, with 8 bases of the junction left unmatched. Per the germline V gene, CDR1 is SGHTA and CDR2 is FQGNSA. Here the CDR3 DNA reads TGTGCCAGCAGCTTGGGATTAGCGGGAGGGGCCAACATTCAGTACTTC. This encodes CASSLGLAGGANIQYF. Together with reference TRBV7-2 and TRBJ2-4, the CDR3 gives the full variable domain: GAGVSQSPSNKVTEKGKDVELRCDPISGHTALYWYRQSLGQGLEFLIYFQGNSAPDKSGLPSDRFSAERTGGSVSTLTIQRTQQEDSAVYLCASSLGLAGGANIQYFGAGTRLSVL.

In this sample, this clonotype turned up a few times. J is TRBJ2-5 and V is TRBV5-6, with 7 bases matching TRBD2. Germline V gene lookup returns CDR1 SGHDT and CDR2 YYEEEE. The J segment lost 1 base and the V segment lost 4 bases, leaving 4 bases of the junction unmatched. The CDR3 has 14 amino acids. CDR3 amino acids: CASSRGGIQETQYF. The CDR3 bases are TGTGCCAGCAGCCGGGGAGGGATCCAAGAGACCCAGTACTTC.

There are many counts of this clonotype. The rearrangement joins TRBV20-1 to TRBJ2-3; D remains ambiguous. The CDR3 length is 14 residues. The germline CDR1 and CDR2 sequences are DFQATT and SNEGSKA (reference sequence). The V end lost 2 bases, the J end lost 3 bases, and 12 bases lay between the germline ends. The CDR3 is CSARQIKQTDTQYF. CDR3 bases: TGCAGTGCTAGACAGATAAAGCAAACAGATACGCAGTATTTT.

The genes are TRBV20-1 and TRBJ2-5; 8 positions agree with TRBD1. The germline V gene encodes CDR1 DFQATT and CDR2 SNEGSKA (reference sequence). The CDR3 is made up of 14 amino acids. J gave up 5 bases and V 3 bases, and 8 bases lay outside the gene matches. The CDR3 sequence is CSASGGQAGETQYF. In nucleotides, the CDR3 is TGCAGTGCTAGCGGGGGACAGGCGGGGGAGACCCAGTACTTC.

This chain links TRBV20-1 with TRBJ2-4, with D possibly being TRBD2 (6 bases). Trimming removed 6 bases at V and 0 bases at J, with 15 bases between. Germline V gene sequence: CDR1 DFQATT, CDR2 SNEGSKA (reference sequence). The CDR3 consists of 15 residues. The CDR3 DNA is TGCAGTGCCCCGGGACTTAACCTAGCCAAAAACATTCAGTACTTC. Protein sequence: CSAPGLNLAKNIQYF.

This chain uses TRBV28 with TRBJ2-2; D gene unclear. V lost 7 bases, J lost 1 base, and 4 bases lay in between. CDR3 length: 12 amino acids. Germline V gene data show CDR1 as MDHEN and CDR2 as SYDVKM. This chain's CDR3 is CASKRNTGELFF. DNA for the CDR3: TGTGCCAGCAAGAGGAACACCGGGGAGCTGTTTTTT.

The table lists this clonotype with a few counts. The V and J genes are TRBV3-1 and TRBJ1-2; no definite D call. The CDR3 loop spans 12 amino acids. Trimming cost V 7 bases and J 8 bases, with 14 bases left between them. Looked up from germline, CDR1 is LGHDT and CDR2 is YNNKEL (reference sequence). In DNA form, the CDR3 reads TGTGCCAGCATCCCTGGATATATGGGCTACACCTTC. It specifies CASIPGYMGYTF.

This clonotype has ten or more counts. The chain is built from TRBV29-1 and TRBJ1-3; weak D call: TRBD1 (5 bases). CDR1 and CDR2 (germline): SQVTM, ANQGSEA. Between the trimmed V and J ends, which lost 6 bases and 0 bases, there was a span of 9 bases. The CDR3 spans 13 residues. For the CDR3, the DNA is TGCAGCGTGGAACAGGACTCTGGAAACACCATATATTTT. It is translated as CSVEQDSGNTIYF.

The chain joins TRBV6-2 or TRBV6-3 to TRBJ2-3; the D gene is possibly TRBD1 (5 bases). Trimming shortened V by 2 bases and J by 3 bases, and 18 bases separated the two germline ends. The CDR3 has 17 amino acids. Germline assignment: CDR1 MNHEY and CDR2 SVGEGT. The CDR3 region is CASSYLAMVGETDTQYF. The CDR3 nucleotides are TGTGCCAGCAGTTACCTCGCCATGGTAGGGGAAACAGATACGCAGTATTTT.

This clonotype came up a few times. The genes are TRBV7-2 and TRBJ2-1; 12 nucleotides agree with TRBD2. Germline CDR1 reads SGHTA; CDR2 reads FQGNSA. The CDR3 runs 19 residues. The ends lost 3 bases at V and 2 bases at J; junction bases unmatched: 11. CDR3 protein: CASSFPLAGGPRTYNEQFF. As DNA, the CDR3 is TGTGCCAGCAGCTTCCCGCTAGCGGGAGGGCCGAGGACCTACAATGAGCAGTTCTTC.

This clonotype appeared many times. The chain is built from TRBV7-8 and TRBJ2-5, with 7 positions matching TRBD2. CDR1 and CDR2 from the germline V gene are SGHVS and FQNEAQ. This CDR3 is 18 amino acids long. V shed 5 bases, J shed 5 bases, and the junction held 20 bases outside the gene matches. DNA of the CDR3: TGTGCCAGCAGCACCCCTCTAGGGAGGGAGGGCCTTGGGGAGACCCAGTACTTC. Residues: CASSTPLGREGLGETQYF.

The sample holds a few counts of this clonotype. V gene TRBV28 combines with J gene TRBJ1-6; D remains ambiguous. From germline, CDR1 is MDHEN and CDR2 SYDVKM. The CDR3 contains 16 residues. V was cut by 6 bases and J by 0 bases, with 12 bases left in between. CDR3 sequence (DNA): TGTGCCAGCAGCTCTGGTGTTGGCTCCTATAATTCACCCCTCCACTTT. As protein: CASSSGVGSYNSPLHF.

The sample holds many counts of this clonotype. V and J are TRBV29-1 and TRBJ2-5; D is uncertain. V lost 4 bases, J lost 5 bases, and 14 bases lay in between. This CDR3 comprises 13 residues. Per germline, CDR1 SQVTM and CDR2 ANQGSEA. The CDR3, as DNA: TGCAGCGTTGCGTTTATAAGGCAGGAGACCCAGTACTTC. Its protein product is CSVAFIRQETQYF.

The chain combines TRBV30 with TRBJ1-2; D is possibly TRBD1 (5 bases). This CDR3 is 12 amino acids long. Germline CDR1 reads GTSNPN; CDR2 reads SVGIG (reference sequence). Trimming took off 1 base at V and 5 bases at J, with 8 bases between the two ends. CDR3 region: CAWSGTSYGYTF. The CDR3 DNA sequence: TGTGCCTGGAGTGGGACATCATATGGCTACACCTTC.

V usage is TRBV20-1 and J usage is TRBJ1-1; D call uncertain. The CDR3 runs 15 residues. Germline V gives CDR1 DFQATT, CDR2 SNEGSKA (reference sequence). Trimming shortened V by 0 bases and J by 7 bases, and 18 bases separated the two germline ends. CDR3 sequence (DNA): TGCAGTGCTAGAGATCGCCCAGCTAGGGTAGGTGAAGCTTTCTTT. It specifies CSARDRPARVGEAFF.

This clonotype was picked up a small number of times. The chain joins TRBV29-1 to TRBJ1-1; the match to TRBD1 covers 7 bases. The CDR3 extends over 12 amino acids. Germline loops: CDR1 SQVTM, CDR2 ANQGSEA. V shed 8 bases and J 4 bases; nucleotides not matched to a gene: 7. This CDR3 reads CSFRQGATEAFF. The CDR3 DNA reads as TGCAGCTTTCGACAGGGTGCCACTGAAGCTTTCTTT.